The 21 T cell receptor beta chains presented below share a single source sample, sequenced in a study of T cell changes during pregnancy in multiple sclerosis. The protocol was immunoSEQ multiplex PCR, while the TCRdb copy is restricted to in-frame clones and leaves out a portion. The sample comprises some 120,000 clones, 92% of which are singletons, and over 1.5% rests with the top ten. Material: peripheral blood, obtained in the third trimester of pregnancy. All receptors come from a female donor with multiple sclerosis, enrolled in a pregnancy study.

The chain combines TRBV5-1 with TRBJ2-3; TRBD2 agrees at 12 bases. This CDR3 comprises 19 residues. Unmatched junction bases numbered 15, after V lost 4 bases and J lost 3 bases. The germline V gene has CDR1 SGHRS and CDR2 YFSETQ. The CDR3 is CASSALRPTSGGRTDTQYF. The CDR3 nucleotides read TGCGCCAGCAGCGCCCTACGCCCGACTAGCGGGGGTAGGACAGATACGCAGTATTTT.

The V and J genes are TRBV5-1 and TRBJ2-5; D gene unclear. CDR3 length: 13 amino acids. From germline, CDR1 is SGHRS and CDR2 YFSETQ. Trimming took off 0 bases at V and 4 bases at J, with 7 bases between the two ends. The DNA of the CDR3 is TGCGCCAGCAGCTTGGTTGTCTCAGAGACCCAGTACTTC. It specifies CASSLVVSETQYF.

The rearrangement joins TRBV5-4 to TRBJ1-2; D may be TRBD1 (5 bases). Trimming cost V 4 bases and J 6 bases, with 10 bases left between them. The CDR3 is made up of 12 amino acids. Germline values: CDR1 SGHNT, CDR2 YYREEE (reference sequence). This chain's CDR3 is CASSLWGDGYTF. CDR3 DNA sequence: TGTGCCAGCAGCCTCTGGGGCGATGGCTACACCTTC. Combining the CDR3 with reference TRBV5-4 and TRBJ1-2 gives the whole variable domain ETGVTQSPTHLIKTRGQQVTLRCSSQSGHNTVSWYQQALGQGPQFIFQYYREEENGRGNFPPRFSGLQFPNYSSELNVNALELDDSALYLCASSLWGDGYTFGSGTRLTVV.

The chain's CDR3 is CASSPLGQGGNEQFF. CDR3 DNA sequence: TGTGCCAGTAGTCCCTTGGGACAGGGTGGGAATGAGCAGTTCTTC. This chain uses TRBV19 with TRBJ2-1, with TRBD1 identical over 9 bases. CDR1 is LNHDA, CDR2 SQIVND, per germline (reference sequence). The CDR3 totals 15 residues. Unmatched junction bases numbered 9, after V lost 5 bases and J lost 7 bases. Full variable domain (outside the CDR3, taken from reference TRBV19 and TRBJ2-1): DGGITQSPKYLFRKEGQNVTLSCEQNLNHDAMYWYRQDPGQGLRLIYYSQIVNDFQKGDIAEGYSVSREKKESFPLTVTSAQKNPTAFYLCASSPLGQGGNEQFFGPGTRLTVL.

This clone appeared once. V usage is TRBV9 and J usage is TRBJ1-4, with 11 bases fitting TRBD1. Per the germline V gene, CDR1 is SGDLS and CDR2 is YYNGEE. Germline trimming cut 3 bases from V and 0 bases from J; bases unmatched to any gene: 1. The CDR3 runs 16 residues. The CDR3 protein is CASSAGQGATNEKLFF. The CDR3 nucleotides read TGTGCCAGCAGCGCGGGACAGGGGGCAACTAATGAAAAACTGTTTTTT.

The CDR3 DNA follows: TGTGCCAGCAGCTTAAGGACTGACTATGGCTACACCTTC. Its translation: CASSLRTDYGYTF. The rearrangement uses TRBV7-3 and TRBJ1-2; D gene unclear. The CDR3 sequence is 13 residues long. Per the germline V gene, CDR1 is SGHTA and CDR2 is FQGTGA. The V gene lost 1 base and the J gene lost 3 bases, with 6 bases spanning the gap.

The chain links TRBV4-1 to TRBJ2-3; TRBD2 agrees at 8 bases. V was pared by 1 base and J by 2 bases, with 5 bases of the junction left unmatched. Germline V gene sequence: CDR1 MGHRA, CDR2 YSYEKL. This CDR3 region has 16 residues. The CDR3 bases are TGCGCCAGCAGCCAAGGAACTAGCGGTAACACAGATACGCAGTATTTT. Its protein product is CASSQGTSGNTDTQYF.

This chain uses TRBV4-1 with TRBJ1-1; no clear D. Germline CDR1 is MGHRA and CDR2 is YSYEKL. The CDR3 runs 13 residues. V dropped 2 bases and J dropped 3 bases, with 7 bases sitting between them. The CDR3 is CASSQQDYTEAFF. The CDR3 nucleotides are TGCGCCAGCAGCCAACAGGATTACACTGAAGCTTTCTTT.

This clone occurred once. J is TRBJ1-4 and V is TRBV27; TRBD1 matches at 7 bases. CDR3 size: 12 residues. J gave up 8 bases and V 6 bases, and 3 bases lay outside the gene matches. Germline CDR1 and CDR2: MNHEY and SMNVEV (reference sequence). CDR3 coding DNA: TGTGCCAGCAGCCCAGGGGGGGAAAAACTGTTTTTT. Translation gives CASSPGGEKLFF.

The CDR3 DNA is TGTGCCAGCAGTCCCAGTACCAGGAGGGCCAAAAACATTCAGTACTTC. Protein product: CASSPSTRRAKNIQYF. This chain links TRBV27 with TRBJ2-4; weak D call: TRBD2 (5 bases). This CDR3 contains 16 residues. Germline assignment: CDR1 MNHEY and CDR2 SMNVEV (reference sequence). Trimming cost V 5 bases and J 1 base, with 15 bases left between them.

This chain uses TRBV14 with TRBJ2-7; D not certain. Between the trimmed V and J ends, which lost 0 bases and 7 bases, there was a span of 10 bases. The CDR3 is 13 residues long. Germline V gene sequence: CDR1 SGHDN, CDR2 FVKESK. The CDR3 DNA sequence: TGTGCCAGCAGCCAAGATCGCCCCGGGGAGCAGTACTTC. Translated, it gives CASSQDRPGEQYF.

This rearrangement joins TRBV28 to TRBJ1-1; the match to TRBD1 covers 7 bases. In germline, CDR1 is MDHEN, CDR2 SYDVKM. V lost 3 bases to trimming and J lost 4 bases; unmatched junction nucleotides: 5. The CDR3 totals 14 residues. Here the CDR3 reads CASSLVGGGTEAFF. Written as DNA, the CDR3 is TGTGCCAGCAGTTTGGTAGGGGGCGGCACTGAAGCTTTCTTT.

This clone was counted once. V gene TRBV9 combines with J gene TRBJ2-2; 13 bases fit TRBD2. J lost 0 bases, V lost 5 bases, and 4 bases had no gene match. The V gene's germline CDR1 is SGDLS and CDR2 YYNGEE. The CDR3 extends over 17 amino acids. The CDR3 region has the DNA TGTGCCAGCAGTGGACTAGCGGGGGCATCGAACACCGGGGAGCTGTTTTTT. Amino acid sequence: CASSGLAGASNTGELFF.

CDR3 in amino acids: CASSLARSGETQYF. CDR3 nucleotides: TGTGCCAGCAGCTTAGCTAGGTCGGGAGAGACCCAGTACTTC. V is TRBV11-1 and J is TRBJ2-5; D is ambiguous. CDR3 length: 14 residues. Germline V CDR1 and CDR2: SGHAT, FQDESV (reference sequence). Trimming stripped 0 bases from V and 4 bases from J, with 9 bases between.

Regarding this clone: Other DNA sequences in this specimen translate into the identical CDR3. V is TRBV5-1 and J is TRBJ2-1; 10 nucleotides agree with TRBD1. V lost 3 bases to trimming and J lost 4 bases; unmatched junction nucleotides: 4. Germline V gene sequence: CDR1 SGHRS, CDR2 YFSETQ. The CDR3 has 15 residues. The CDR3 DNA is TGCGCCAGCAGCTCGGGACAGGGGTCATACAATGAGCAGTTCTTC. Protein product: CASSSGQGSYNEQFF. The complete variable domain, with remaining parts taken from reference TRBV5-1 and TRBJ2-1, reads KAGVTQTPRYLIKTRGQQVTLSCSPISGHRSVSWYQQTPGQGLQFLFEYFSETQRNKGNFPGRFSGRQFSNSRSEMNVSTLELGDSALYLCASSSGQGSYNEQFFGPGTRLTVL.

The CDR3 reads CASSLDPGMVYEQYF. For the CDR3, the DNA is TGTGCCAGCAGCTTAGATCCGGGAATGGTCTACGAGCAGTACTTC. The rearrangement joins TRBV7-6 to TRBJ2-7, with D possibly TRBD2 on 5 matching bases. The CDR3 contains 15 residues. Trimming took off 1 base at V and 3 bases at J, with 13 bases between the two ends. CDR1 SGHVS and CDR2 FNYEAQ come from the germline V gene.

The chain employs TRBV6-5 and TRBJ1-2; 7 bases are shared with TRBD1. The CDR3 has 15 amino acids. V was clipped by 8 bases and J by 3 bases; unmatched bases: 12. In germline, CDR1 is MNHEY, CDR2 SVGAGI. CDR3: CASYPAGGFDYGYTF. In nucleotides, the CDR3 is TGTGCCAGCTACCCGGCAGGGGGATTCGACTATGGCTACACCTTC.

This clone occurred a few times. The chain recombines TRBV15 with TRBJ1-1; 7 bases align to TRBD1. V lost 3 bases to trimming and J lost 5 bases; unmatched junction nucleotides: 3. Germline V gene data show CDR1 as LNHNV and CDR2 as YYDKDF (reference sequence). The CDR3 contains 13 residues. CDR3 loop: CATSRAGGTEAFF. Here the CDR3 DNA reads TGTGCCACCAGCAGGGCAGGGGGGACTGAAGCTTTCTTT.

The V call is TRBV29-1, the J call TRBJ1-5, with 8 bases aligning to TRBD1. From germline, CDR1 is SQVTM and CDR2 ANQGSEA. Trimming removed 5 bases from V and 2 bases from J; junction bases left unmatched: 2. This CDR3 comprises 13 residues. The CDR3 sequence is CSVQGARNQPQHF. For the CDR3, the DNA is TGCAGCGTTCAGGGGGCCCGCAATCAGCCCCAGCATTTT.

This chain uses TRBV5-6 with TRBJ2-2, with 8 bases aligning to TRBD1. The CDR3 covers 16 residues. The V segment lost 3 bases and the J segment 3 bases; nucleotides outside the gene matches: 7. Per the germline V gene, CDR1 is SGHDT and CDR2 is YYEEEE. CDR3 coding DNA: TGTGCCAGCAGCTCCCGAGGGACAGGTCACACCGGGGAGCTGTTTTTT. Amino acid sequence: CASSSRGTGHTGELFF.

The rearrangement uses TRBV9 and TRBJ1-2, with D maybe TRBD1 (6 bases). The CDR3 is made up of 13 amino acids. The germline V gene encodes CDR1 SGDLS and CDR2 YYNGEE. Trimming shortened V by 3 bases and J by 6 bases, and 12 bases separated the two germline ends. CDR3 in DNA: TGTGCCAGCAGCGCCCCAGGGGAAAATGGCTACACCTTC. It encodes CASSAPGENGYTF.